This T cell receptor (beta chain) was found in a study of technical replicates of blood from a handful of donors. Clones were sequenced by immunoSEQ multiplex PCR, and TCRdb holds only the in-frame ones, with some missing. The data show about 82,000 clones, with about 93% seen just once and about 0.4% held by the top ten. From germline, CDR1 is SGHTA and CDR2 FQGTGA. The CDR3 spans 17 residues. Germline trimming cut 6 bases from V and 4 bases from J; bases unmatched to any gene: 16. Sample: T cells isolated from PBMCs. The chain has TRBV7-3 and TRBJ2-3, with 7 bases aligning to TRBD1. This TCR derives from a human donor in good health. CDR3 nucleotide sequence: TGTGCCAGCAGACAGAACAGGGGATTGTTGGTCGCAGATACGCAGTATTTT. It yields the protein CASRQNRGLLVADTQYF.